This record looks at one T cell receptor beta chain sequence and its context. Authors' methods: From reference gene primer amplification, estimates of nucleated cell counts were derived. Generated by immunoSEQ multiplex PCR, the TCRdb table keeps only in-frame clones and is missing some. V, J and clone size were drawn from that table, and D and trimming were deduced from the DNA. The repertoire holds 250,000 to 400,000 clones, with about nine tenths as singletons. A Seattle source enrolled patients during active infection and followed them longitudinally. This specimen comes from a study of blood T cell repertoires in COVID-19. On the study more broadly: From T cells, B-cell-depleted T cells, or PBMCs came the material, which was cDNA or gDNA.

The CDR3 sequence is 14 residues long. Germline CDR1 and CDR2: SQVTM and ANQGSEA. The trim removed 7 bases at V and 8 bases at J, leaving 10 bases unmatched. The TCR was taken from a woman aged 25 to 39 with COVID-19, enrolled during active disease. Sequences were obtained from peripheral blood. J is TRBJ1-4 and V is TRBV29-1; 10 nucleotides match TRBD1. The CDR3 sequence is CSAIGTGVGEKLFF. CDR3 DNA sequence: TGCAGCGCCATAGGGACAGGGGTAGGGGAAAAACTGTTTTTT.